This entry describes one T cell receptor (beta chain). Its antigen is as yet unknown. This sample is part of a study of T-cell reconstitution after alpha-beta-depleted transplantation in children. The study, taken as a whole, reports: After one year, T-cell counts and TCRbeta diversity mostly came from new T cells.

Preparation of the TCRbeta library was carried out with unique molecular identifiers. Each CDR3 protein is one row after TCRdb ran MiXCR on the PCR reads. The table lists about 580,000 distinct CDR3 sequences, roughly 23% of them singletons. This TCR derives from a boy younger than two who had a stem cell transplant for acute myeloid leukemia, so the T cells may come from the graft donor. Material: PBMCs, mostly from graft donor cells, obtained 360 days after TCRalphabeta/CD19-depleted stem cell transplant.

The CDR3, as DNA: TGTGCCAGCAGTTACTCAGTCTGGGGCGCTAACTATGGCTACACCTTC. It translates to CASSYSVWGANYGYTF. V is TRBV6-5 and J is TRBJ1-2; maybe TRBD1 (5 bases). From germline, CDR1 is MNHEY and CDR2 SVGAGI. This CDR3 is built from 16 residues. Trimming removed 0 bases at V and 0 bases at J, with 11 bases between.